This is a list of T cell receptor beta chains from one sample in a study of blood T cell repertoires in COVID-19. Repertoires were generated with immunoSEQ multiplex PCR, while TCRdb's copy carries only in-frame clones and drops some. The data show about 190,000 clones, around 89% seen once. The specimen sequenced was peripheral blood. Source of these receptors: a woman in her twenties or thirties with acute or convalescent COVID-19. Both conserved end residues are part of each CDR3. Fields, in order: D gene, clone size, V gene, CDR3 protein. The D gene is left open where the match is weak. Clone size is not always given. Where it is, it says once, few, many or a class for expanded clones.

d_gene: .
abundance: .
v_gene: TRBV6-6
CDR3aa: CASGSPTDTQYF

d_gene: .
abundance: .
v_gene: TRBV28
CDR3aa: CATGTYYGYTF

d_gene: .
abundance: .
v_gene: TRBV20-1
CDR3aa: CSASSPRGTNEKLFF

d_gene: .
abundance: .
v_gene: TRBV5-6
CDR3aa: CASSSGARDTEAFF

d_gene: .
abundance: .
v_gene: TRBV19
CDR3aa: CASSIAQAGELFF

d_gene: .
abundance: .
v_gene: TRBV2
CDR3aa: CASRAQTEAFF

d_gene: .
abundance: .
v_gene: TRBV19
CDR3aa: CASSLDSWSYGYTF

d_gene: TRBD1
abundance: .
v_gene: TRBV2
CDR3aa: CASSAALSSGGSGYTF

d_gene: .
abundance: once
v_gene: TRBV21-1
CDR3aa: CAGEQGANQPQHF

d_gene: .
abundance: once
v_gene: TRBV5-1
CDR3aa: CASSQPGGRTEAFF

d_gene: .
abundance: few
v_gene: TRBV11-2
CDR3aa: CASTWNPKGIQYF

d_gene: TRBD1
abundance: .
v_gene: TRBV2
CDR3aa: CASGAGGLTYF

d_gene: .
abundance: .
v_gene: TRBV29-1
CDR3aa: CSFQGGTTYNEQFF

d_gene: .
abundance: few
v_gene: TRBV5-1
CDR3aa: CASSSRTGLTGELFF

d_gene: TRBD2
abundance: once
v_gene: TRBV18
CDR3aa: CASSEGTTTYEQYF

d_gene: .
abundance: .
v_gene: TRBV7-6
CDR3aa: CASSLSALEFGDEQFF

d_gene: .
abundance: .
v_gene: TRBV11-2
CDR3aa: CASSRGSGLGNQPQHF

d_gene: .
abundance: once
v_gene: TRBV11-2
CDR3aa: CASSQEVGEQYF

d_gene: .
abundance: .
v_gene: TRBV29-1
CDR3aa: CSVVGDRNEAFF

d_gene: .
abundance: .
v_gene: TRBV11-2
CDR3aa: CASSLGGTSEAFF

d_gene: .
abundance: once
v_gene: TRBV5-1
CDR3aa: CASRPTGNSYNEQFF

d_gene: TRBD1
abundance: .
v_gene: TRBV27
CDR3aa: CASSTTGGAYEQYF

d_gene: TRBD1
abundance: .
v_gene: TRBV7-2
CDR3aa: CASSQVADRGLEQYF

d_gene: .
abundance: .
v_gene: TRBV6-5
CDR3aa: CASWDFSGNTIYF

d_gene: .
abundance: .
v_gene: TRBV2
CDR3aa: CASSEALQGSPLHF

d_gene: TRBD1
abundance: .
v_gene: TRBV2
CDR3aa: CASSSGTGSDIQYF

d_gene: .
abundance: .
v_gene: TRBV28
CDR3aa: CASRGENYGYTF

d_gene: TRBD2
abundance: once
v_gene: TRBV6-6
CDR3aa: CASSYPGTSAQYF

d_gene: .
abundance: .
v_gene: TRBV28
CDR3aa: CASSPRTEKLFF

d_gene: .
abundance: .
v_gene: TRBV5-1
CDR3aa: CASRRAEAHETQYF

d_gene: .
abundance: .
v_gene: TRBV24-1
CDR3aa: CATSDKINYGYTF

d_gene: TRBD1
abundance: .
v_gene: TRBV10-3
CDR3aa: CAISAGQGLFRYF

d_gene: .
abundance: .
v_gene: TRBV4-1
CDR3aa: CASSQEFEYEQYF

d_gene: .
abundance: .
v_gene: TRBV15
CDR3aa: CATSRFGGSSYEQYF

d_gene: .
abundance: .
v_gene: TRBV5-6
CDR3aa: CASSSLIGGGNQPQHF

d_gene: TRBD2
abundance: .
v_gene: TRBV11-3
CDR3aa: CASSKSGRATYEQYF

d_gene: TRBD1
abundance: .
v_gene: TRBV25-1
CDR3aa: CASSESKTGGVEQYF